Listed below are T cell receptor beta chains from one sample, sequenced in a study of blood T cell repertoires in COVID-19. Here immunoSEQ multiplex PCR was the method, and the copy in TCRdb shows in-frame clones only, minus some. The repertoire holds about 42,000 clones, 79% seen once, with about 30% in the top ten. Specimen: peripheral blood. Receptors originate from a woman aged 80 or over with acute or convalescent COVID-19. Each CDR3 is given without its conserved first and last residue. D genes are given only for firm matches.

TRBJ2-6 TRBV5-1 NA VSSPQGGANVLT
TRBJ1-6 TRBV6-5 NA ASSQQSSYNSPLH
TRBJ2-4 TRBV5-1 TRBD1 ASSADRVSNIQY
TRBJ2-4 TRBV3-1/TRBV3-2 TRBD2 ASSQGEGINIQY
TRBJ2-1 TRBV7-3 TRBD2 ASSLIGTSGAWSYNEQF
TRBJ2-1 TRBV4-2 NA ASSQRVSTDEQF
TRBJ2-3 TRBV5-4 TRBD2 ASRVPSGSPDTQY
TRBJ2-3 TRBV19 TRBD2 ASSITGTSGSTDTQY
TRBJ2-7 TRBV11-2 TRBD1 ASSFNRGAYEQY
TRBJ1-5 TRBV11-2 TRBD1 ASSLDGTGGSQPQH
TRBJ2-1 TRBV4-2 TRBD1 ASSPRQGQDNEQF
TRBJ1-1 TRBV9 TRBD1 ASSVGTGALNTEAF
TRBJ1-1 TRBV2 NA ASRRRLNTEAF
TRBJ2-1 TRBV15 TRBD2 ATSRGGTSGISSYNEQF
TRBJ2-1 TRBV5-1 TRBD2 ASSVSTSGSRNEQF
TRBJ2-2 TRBV6-1 TRBD1 ASSAKRGQGEVELF
TRBJ2-5 TRBV5-1 NA ASSLGTYQETQY
TRBJ2-2 TRBV11-3 TRBD1 ASSLGQGSGELF
TRBJ1-1 TRBV19 TRBD1 ASRLGTGGLNTEAF
TRBJ2-3 TRBV4-3 TRBD2 ASSLLTSGADTQY
TRBJ1-3 TRBV9 NA ASSFLGGLGGNTIY
TRBJ2-2 TRBV3-1/TRBV3-2 TRBD1 ASAWTGLNTGELF
TRBJ2-1 TRBV25-1 NA ASSALLGDLSEQF
TRBJ2-1 TRBV7-7 TRBD1 ASSLDRVNEQF
TRBJ1-6 TRBV2 NA ASKRRSESLH
TRBJ2-7 TRBV4-3 NA ASSQELQGTYEQY
TRBJ1-2 TRBV5-1 NA ASSLDRDYGYT
TRBJ2-5 TRBV3-1/TRBV3-2 TRBD2 ASSRPGGRETQY
TRBJ1-5 TRBV19 TRBD1 ASRDRVFQPQH
TRBJ1-1 TRBV3-1/TRBV3-2 NA ASSPRVNTEAF
TRBJ2-7 TRBV14 TRBD2 ASSQTSGSYEQY
TRBJ2-3 TRBV5-6 NA ATQGRGRTDTQY
TRBJ2-1 TRBV9 TRBD2 ASSVSGRSNEQF
TRBJ2-1 TRBV9 NA ASSVGLVRHNEQF
TRBJ2-1 TRBV4-2 TRBD2 ASSQDPSGSNNEQF
TRBJ2-7 TRBV3-1/TRBV3-2 TRBD2 ASSQDSGDEQY
TRBJ1-2 TRBV19 NA AKEGFTNYGYT
TRBJ2-7 TRBV3-1/TRBV3-2 NA ASSQTLGLSYEQY
TRBJ1-6 TRBV7-8 TRBD1 ASSPGQNNSPLH
TRBJ2-1 TRBV10-3 TRBD2 AIKRASGSLSYNEQF
TRBJ1-2 TRBV5-1 NA ASSLGGRTHGYT
TRBJ1-2 TRBV6-5 NA ASSYSDSLVYGYT
TRBJ2-3 TRBV7-2 NA ASSGERDNTDTQY
TRBJ2-4 TRBV19 NA ASSPNWGSGIQY
TRBJ2-7 TRBV10-2 NA ASRAGEYEQY
TRBJ2-7 TRBV5-1 TRBD2 ASSLGAGLPHEQY
TRBJ1-2 TRBV27 TRBD1 ASSLRDRVYGGYT